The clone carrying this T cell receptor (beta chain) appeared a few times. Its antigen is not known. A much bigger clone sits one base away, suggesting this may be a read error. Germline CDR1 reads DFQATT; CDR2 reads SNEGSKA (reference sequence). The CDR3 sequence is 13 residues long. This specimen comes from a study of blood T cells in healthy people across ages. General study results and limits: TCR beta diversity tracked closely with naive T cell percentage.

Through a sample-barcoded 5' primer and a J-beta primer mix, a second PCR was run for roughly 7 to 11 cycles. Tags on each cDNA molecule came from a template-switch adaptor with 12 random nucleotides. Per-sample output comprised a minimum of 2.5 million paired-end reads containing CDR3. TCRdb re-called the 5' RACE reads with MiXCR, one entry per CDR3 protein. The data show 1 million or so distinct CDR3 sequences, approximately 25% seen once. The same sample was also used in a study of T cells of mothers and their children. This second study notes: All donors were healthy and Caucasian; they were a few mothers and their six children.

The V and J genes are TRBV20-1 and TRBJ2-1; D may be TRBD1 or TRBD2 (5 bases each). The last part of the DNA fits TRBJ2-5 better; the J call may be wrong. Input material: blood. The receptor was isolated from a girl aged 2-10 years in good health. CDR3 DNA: TGCAGTGCTTGGGAGACAGAGCCAGGGACCCAGTACTTC. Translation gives CSAWETEPGTQYF.